The next 22 T cell receptor beta chains were all read from a single sample in a study of identical twins. In TCRdb, the 5' RACE reads were re-called with MiXCR into one record per CDR3 protein. The sample lists 210,000 or so distinct CDR3 sequences, less than 8% occurring once. This same sample was also part of a study on yellow fever vaccine responses in identical twins.

The sample consisted of memory (CD45RO+) T cells sorted from blood. These receptors were collected from a woman younger than 35 in good health.

This clonotype has ten or more counts. The rearrangement uses TRBV5-1 and TRBJ2-1; perhaps TRBD1 as D (6 bases). Trimming took off 2 bases at V and 0 bases at J, with 15 bases between the two ends. CDR1 and CDR2 from the germline V gene are SGHRS and YFSETQ. This CDR3 has 17 amino acids. CDR3 sequence reads: CASSFRTASSSYNEQFF. CDR3 sequence (DNA): TGCGCCAGCAGCTTTAGGACAGCGAGTAGCTCCTACAATGAGCAGTTCTTC. Supplemented by reference TRBV5-1 and TRBJ2-1, the full variable domain reads KAGVTQTPRYLIKTRGQQVTLSCSPISGHRSVSWYQQTPGQGLQFLFEYFSETQRNKGNFPGRFSGRQFSNSRSEMNVSTLELGDSALYLCASSFRTASSSYNEQFFGPGTRLTVL.

There are many counts of this clonotype. The chain joins TRBV5-6 to TRBJ2-3; tentatively, D is TRBD1 (6 bases). There are 12 residues in the CDR3. Deletions cut 5 bases from V and 7 bases from J, with 11 bases between. Germline CDR1 and CDR2: SGHDT and YYEEEE. The CDR3 coding sequence is TGTGCCAGCAGACTGGGGGCTAATACGCAGTATTTT. Its translation is CASRLGANTQYF. The whole variable domain, filled in from reference TRBV5-6 and TRBJ2-3, reads DAGVTQSPTHLIKTRGQQVTLRCSPKSGHDTVSWYQQALGQGPQFIFQYYEEEERQRGNFPDRFSGHQFPNYSSELNVNALLLGDSALYLCASRLGANTQYFGPGTRLTVL.

This clonotype was seen more than once but under ten times. The chain has TRBV7-9 and TRBJ2-5, with 7 positions matching TRBD2. The CDR3 runs to 15 residues. The V segment lost 5 bases and the J segment 3 bases; nucleotides outside the gene matches: 9. CDR1 SEHNR and CDR2 FQNEAQ come from the germline V gene (reference sequence). CDR3 coding DNA: TGTGCCAGCAGCCCCCAGGCAGGGAGGGAAGAGACCCAGTACTTC. Translating gives CASSPQAGREETQYF.

This rearrangement joins TRBV5-1 to TRBJ2-5; D is unresolved. CDR1 is SGHRS and CDR2 is YFSETQ in the germline V gene. CDR3 size: 14 residues. Trimming took 1 base from V and 3 from J, leaving 10 bases between them. The CDR3: CASSLPDSEETQYF. Written as DNA, the CDR3 is TGCGCCAGCAGCTTGCCAGACTCCGAAGAGACCCAGTACTTC. The whole variable domain, filled in from reference TRBV5-1 and TRBJ2-5, reads KAGVTQTPRYLIKTRGQQVTLSCSPISGHRSVSWYQQTPGQGLQFLFEYFSETQRNKGNFPGRFSGRQFSNSRSEMNVSTLELGDSALYLCASSLPDSEETQYFGPGTRLLVL.

There are many counts of this clonotype. The DNA of the CDR3 is TGCGCCAGCTCGGCGGGGGGGCGTGATACGCAGTATTTT. Encoded protein: CASSAGGRDTQYF. The chain carries TRBV5-1 and TRBJ2-3; 9 bases line up with TRBD2. V was clipped by 7 bases and J by 6 bases; unmatched bases: 6. The CDR3 contains 13 residues. Germline-derived CDR1 and CDR2 are SGHRS and YFSETQ.

This clonotype was detected ten times or more. This chain links TRBV29-1 with TRBJ2-7; maybe TRBD2 (7 bases). From germline, CDR1 is SQVTM and CDR2 ANQGSEA. The CDR3 runs to 14 residues. V lost 5 bases and J lost 0, with 14 bases in between. The CDR3, as DNA: TGCAGCGTTCGAAGCGGGACAACCTCCTACGAGCAGTACTTC. Encoded protein: CSVRSGTTSYEQYF.

The CDR3 DNA is TGTGCCAGCAGCGTAGTGGGGGCGACCTACGAGCAGTACTTC. It specifies CASSVVGATYEQYF. The V gene is TRBV9, the J gene TRBJ2-7; a weak D match, TRBD1 (6 bases). V lost 0 bases and J 2 bases, leaving 9 bases between the germline ends. The length of the CDR3 is 14 residues. CDR1 is SGDLS and CDR2 is YYNGEE in the germline V gene.

This clonotype was seen at least ten times. The chain is built from TRBV29-1 and TRBJ1-2; 7 bases fit TRBD1. The CDR3 spans 13 residues. Looked up from germline, CDR1 is SQVTM and CDR2 is ANQGSEA. The junction had 15 bases not matched to a gene; V was cut back by 7 bases and J by 10 bases. CDR3 DNA sequence: TGCAGCGCACTAATTTCGGCCGGGACAGCCTACACCTTC. Its translation is CSALISAGTAYTF. Full variable domain (remainder filled in from reference TRBV29-1 and TRBJ1-2): SAVISQKPSRDICQRGTSLTIQCQVDSQVTMMFWYRQQPGQSLTLIATANQGSEATYESGFVIDKFPISRPNLTFSTLTVSNMSPEDSSIYLCSALISAGTAYTFGSGTRLTVV.

Many counts were recorded for this clonotype. The rearrangement joins TRBV25-1 to TRBJ1-3; D is ambiguous. Trimming removed 1 base at V and 5 bases at J, with 6 bases between. The CDR3 runs 13 residues. CDR1 is MGHDK, CDR2 SYGVNS, per germline. The DNA for the CDR3 is TGTGCCAGCAGTGAATCAGGCCGAAACACCATATATTTT. Its translation is CASSESGRNTIYF. Full variable domain (rest looked up from reference TRBV25-1 and TRBJ1-3): EADIYQTPRYLVIGTGKKITLECSQTMGHDKMYWYQQDPGMELHLIHYSYGVNSTEKGDLSSESTVSRIRTEHFPLTLESARPSHTSQYLCASSESGRNTIYFGEGSWLTVV.

The CDR3 region is CASGSPSASYNEQFF. CDR3 DNA sequence: TGTGCCAGCGGTTCCCCCAGCGCCTCCTACAATGAGCAGTTCTTC. The chain is built from TRBV7-8 and TRBJ2-1; D is undetermined. The CDR3 is 15 amino acids. Trimming pared 8 bases from V and 0 bases from J, leaving 14 bases between. Germline V lookup: CDR1 SGHVS, CDR2 FQNEAQ.

This clonotype has ten or more counts. The rearrangement joins TRBV3-1 to TRBJ1-1; D is unclear. Germline assignment: CDR1 LGHDT and CDR2 YNNKEL (reference sequence). The V gene lost 4 bases and the J gene lost 3 bases, with 9 bases spanning the gap. There are 13 residues in the CDR3. The CDR3 sequence: CASSLGRHTEAFF. CDR3 bases: TGTGCCAGCAGCCTTGGACGGCACACTGAAGCTTTCTTT. Based on the CDR3 plus reference TRBV3-1 and TRBJ1-1, the full variable domain is DTAVSQTPKYLVTQMGNDKSIKCEQNLGHDTMYWYKQDSKKFLKIMFSYNNKELIINETVPNRFSPKSPDKAHLNLHINSLELGDSAVYFCASSLGRHTEAFFGQGTRLTVV.

This clonotype showed up many times. J is TRBJ2-7 and V is TRBV28, with a tentative D call TRBD2 (7 bases). The V and J ends lost 7 bases and 3 bases respectively, with 16 bases between them. The CDR3 sequence is 14 residues long. The germline gives CDR1 MDHEN, CDR2 SYDVKM. Here the CDR3 reads CASTKGGTLYEQYF. CDR3 nucleotide sequence: TGTGCCAGCACCAAGGGGGGGACACTCTACGAGCAGTACTTC.

The chain couples TRBV3-1 to TRBJ2-7; D is unclear. There are 14 residues in the CDR3. In germline, CDR1 is LGHDT, CDR2 YNNKEL (reference sequence). V gave up 1 base and J gave up 0 bases, with 7 bases separating them. The CDR3 DNA sequence: TGTGCCAGCAGCCAAGGTTCGGGCTCCTACGAGCAGTACTTC. Its protein product is CASSQGSGSYEQYF.

The chain has TRBV5-6 and TRBJ2-7; 9 nucleotides line up with TRBD1. There are 19 residues in the CDR3. Germline assignment: CDR1 SGHDT and CDR2 YYEEEE. V was pared by 4 bases and J by 4 bases, with 21 bases of the junction left unmatched. The CDR3 loop reads CASSPSLDRGKVRWYEQYF. As DNA, the CDR3 is TGTGCCAGCAGCCCATCCCTCGACAGGGGGAAAGTACGGTGGTACGAGCAGTACTTC.

The CDR3 protein is CASSEGRQFF. CDR3 nucleotide sequence: TGTGCCAGCAGTGAGGGGCGGCAGTTCTTC. This chain links TRBV2 with TRBJ2-1, with a weak D call TRBD1 (5 bases). This CDR3 has 10 amino acids. Germline V gives CDR1 SNHLY, CDR2 FYNNEI. The V and J ends lost 3 bases and 12 bases respectively, with 6 bases between them.

The chain recombines TRBV20-1 with TRBJ2-3; D may be TRBD2 (5 bases). The CDR3 is made up of 13 amino acids. V was pared by 4 bases and J by 5 bases, with 13 bases between. CDR1 is DFQATT, CDR2 SNEGSKA, per germline (reference sequence). Here the CDR3 reads CSATGPRGDTQYF. In nucleotides, the CDR3 is TGCAGTGCTACCGGGCCCCGGGGAGATACGCAGTATTTT.

This clonotype appeared many times. This chain uses TRBV20-1 with TRBJ2-5; D unresolved. Germline CDR1 reads DFQATT; CDR2 reads SNEGSKA (reference sequence). There are 14 residues in the CDR3. V shed 4 bases and J shed 2 bases, with 14 bases lying between them. This chain's CDR3 is CSATPTKAQETQYF. CDR3 nucleotides: TGCAGTGCTACCCCTACTAAGGCTCAAGAGACCCAGTACTTC.

This clonotype was observed many times. The V and J genes are TRBV12-3 or TRBV12-4 and TRBJ2-5, with TRBD1 identical over 7 bases. This CDR3 has 13 residues. V lost 6 bases to trimming and J lost 3 bases; unmatched junction nucleotides: 4. The CDR3 DNA reads as TGTGCCAGCAGCTTTCAGGGGGAAGAGACCCAGTACTTC. Amino acid sequence: CASSFQGEETQYF.

V gene TRBV6-5 combines with J gene TRBJ2-1; D not certain. Trimming stripped 10 bases from V and 4 bases from J, with 11 bases between. The CDR3 has 12 amino acids. Germline V gene data show CDR1 as MNHEY and CDR2 as SVGAGI. The CDR3 DNA sequence: TGTGCCACCCAAAAGACATACAATGAGCAGTTCTTC. It specifies CATQKTYNEQFF.

The chain combines TRBV7-2 with TRBJ2-1; D not resolved. The CDR3 has 15 residues. Looked up from germline, CDR1 is SGHTA and CDR2 is FQGNSA. Trimming took off 1 base at V and 4 bases at J, with 11 bases between the two ends. In DNA form, the CDR3 reads TGTGCCAGCAGCTTAGGGTTTGGCGAATACAATGAGCAGTTCTTC. It encodes CASSLGFGEYNEQFF. The whole variable domain, filled in from reference TRBV7-2 and TRBJ2-1, reads GAGVSQSPSNKVTEKGKDVELRCDPISGHTALYWYRQSLGQGLEFLIYFQGNSAPDKSGLPSDRFSAERTGGSVSTLTIQRTQQEDSAVYLCASSLGFGEYNEQFFGPGTRLTVL.

This sequence joins TRBV12-3 or TRBV12-4 and TRBJ2-6; D is ambiguous. The V and J ends lost 9 bases and 2 bases respectively, with 5 bases between them. This CDR3 comprises 12 residues. The CDR3 sequence: CASKPGANVLTF. In nucleotides, the CDR3 is TGTGCCAGTAAACCTGGGGCCAACGTCCTGACTTTC.

V usage is TRBV6-2 or TRBV6-3 and J usage is TRBJ2-7, with 8 bases fitting TRBD1. Germline CDR1 and CDR2: MNHEY and SVGEGT. J gave up 1 base and V 5 bases, and 10 bases lay outside the gene matches. The CDR3 consists of 16 residues. CDR3 DNA: TGTGCCAGCAGTCCCTACGGACAGGGTAGGTCCTACGAGCAGTACTTC. This sequence encodes CASSPYGQGRSYEQYF.